This TCR beta chain is drawn from a study of blood T cell repertoires in COVID-19. On the study more broadly: The samples span acute and convalescent COVID-19 from the United States, Italy and Spain. Nucleic acid was either cDNA or gDNA, and it came from T cells, B-cell-depleted T cells, or PBMCs.

In the authors' methods: Cell counts per sample came from amplifying reference gene primers. Assay used: immunoSEQ multiplex PCR; TCRdb lists only in-frame clones, some missing. The V and J calls and clone size were taken over from that table, and D and trimming were inferred from the DNA. The sample shows 90,000 or so clones, 91% of them seen only once. The sample was peripheral blood. This receptor was taken from a human donor with active COVID-19. The donor label of this sample is uncertain.

The CDR3 DNA reads TGCGCCAGCAGCCCGGGGGACGCATCTGCCACTGAAGCTTTCTTT. As protein: CASSPGDASATEAFF. The chain employs TRBV5-1 and TRBJ1-1; D may be TRBD1 (5 bases). This CDR3 spans 15 amino acids. Trimming cost V 4 bases and J 4 bases, with 17 bases left between them. Germline CDR1 reads SGHRS; CDR2 reads YFSETQ.